This record looks at one T cell receptor beta chain sequence and its context. Preparation of the TCRbeta library involved a method that used unique molecular identifiers. MiXCR was run by TCRdb on the PCR reads, yielding one entry per CDR3 protein. This repertoire shows roughly 500,000 distinct CDR3 sequences, around 20% found once; its top ten account for 3.3%. The record originates from a study of T-cell reconstitution after alpha-beta-depleted transplantation in children. Per germline, CDR1 SQVTM and CDR2 ANQGSEA. The ends were cut back, 7 bases at V and 5 bases at J, with 11 bases in the middle. There are 11 residues in the CDR3.

The chain has TRBV29-1 and TRBJ1-1, with unresolved D. This sample comprised PBMCs from the stem cell graft donor, obtained from the stem cell graft. This clonotype originated in a human donor who donated a stem cell graft to a child with acute lymphoblastic leukemia. CDR3 sequence (DNA): TGCAGCGCTAGGAGGAGGACTGAAGCTTTCTTT. Translating gives CSARRRTEAFF.